The next 28 T cell receptor beta chains were all read from a single sample in a study of control samples from healthy donors and cancer patients. The data were produced by immunoSEQ multiplex PCR, yet TCRdb's version contains in-frame clones alone and is incomplete. This sample has 120,000 or so clones, with around nine tenths found just once. The sequencing input was blood. The source is a man younger than 45 in good health.

The chain recombines TRBV5-1 with TRBJ2-1; D possibly corresponds to TRBD2 (6 bases). The CDR3 consists of 15 residues. Germline V gives CDR1 SGHRS, CDR2 YFSETQ. V was pared by 5 bases and J by 8 bases, with 20 bases between. CDR3: CASRPLPTSPDEQFF. The CDR3 DNA follows: TGCGCCAGCAGGCCCCTTCCCACTAGCCCGGATGAGCAGTTCTTC.

About this clone: The sample has other DNA sequences that encode this CDR3 too. The genes are TRBV10-1 and TRBJ1-2, with D perhaps matching TRBD1 (6 bases). V gave up 3 bases and J gave up 4 bases, with 9 bases separating them. CDR1 is WNHNN and CDR2 is SYGVQD in the germline V gene (reference sequence). This CDR3 has 13 amino acids. CDR3 residues: CASSEQGRYGYTF. CDR3 coding DNA: TGCGCCAGCAGTGAACAGGGACGCTATGGCTACACCTTC.

Here the CDR3 reads CASSLRQYGYTF. The CDR3 DNA sequence: TGTGCCAGCAGTTTACGGCAATATGGCTACACCTTC. The gene calls are TRBV28 and TRBJ1-2; D remains ambiguous. With 2 bases removed from V and 5 bases from J, the gap between germline ends came to 6 bases. The V gene's germline CDR1 is MDHEN and CDR2 SYDVKM. CDR3 length equals 12 residues.

This chain joins TRBV5-1 and TRBJ1-4; D is possibly TRBD1 (5 bases). Germline V gene sequence: CDR1 SGHRS, CDR2 YFSETQ. V dropped 3 bases and J dropped 0 bases, with 12 bases sitting between them. CDR3 length: 16 amino acids. The CDR3 loop is CASSWVVGATNEKLFF. Written as DNA, the CDR3 is TGCGCCAGCAGCTGGGTCGTGGGGGCAACTAATGAAAAACTGTTTTTT.

The CDR3 DNA reads as TGTGCCAGCCGGCCAGTCGGGCCGCACCACGAGCAGTACGTC. Protein sequence: CASRPVGPHHEQYV. V gene TRBV6-5 combines with J gene TRBJ2-7; no firm D call. The CDR3 has 14 residues. CDR1 is MNHEY, CDR2 SVGAGI, per germline. Trimming removed 8 bases from V and 5 bases from J, with 19 bases in between.

The V call is TRBV11-2, the J call TRBJ1-1; D not certain. The CDR3 loop spans 12 amino acids. In germline, CDR1 is SGHAT, CDR2 FQNNGV. V lost 7 bases, J lost 5 bases, and 11 bases lay in between. This CDR3 is CASTLGRTEAFF. CDR3 DNA sequence: TGTGCCAGCACCTTGGGCCGGACTGAAGCTTTCTTT.

The chain links TRBV30 to TRBJ1-2; D perhaps matches TRBD1 (6 bases). The ends were cut back, 4 bases at V and 4 bases at J, with 10 bases in the middle. Germline assignment: CDR1 GTSNPN and CDR2 SVGIG (reference sequence). The CDR3 is 12 amino acids. The CDR3 DNA is TGTGCCTGGACTAGGGGGAGCTATGGCTACACCTTC. Encoded protein: CAWTRGSYGYTF.

J is TRBJ2-2 and V is TRBV2; no reliable D call. CDR3 length: 15 amino acids. Germline values: CDR1 SNHLY, CDR2 FYNNEI. V lost 7 bases and J 1 base, leaving 13 bases between the germline ends. CDR3 DNA: TGTGCCAGCACGCGCTTAGACCAGAACACCGGGGAGCTGTTTTTT. It is translated as CASTRLDQNTGELFF. Using reference TRBV2 and TRBJ2-2 for the parts outside the CDR3, the full variable domain is EPEVTQTPSHQVTQMGQEVILRCVPISNHLYFYWYRQILGQKVEFLVSFYNNEISEKSEIFDDQFSVERPDGSNFTLKIRSTKLEDSAMYFCASTRLDQNTGELFFGEGSRLTVL.

This sequence joins TRBV12-5 and TRBJ2-1; D remains unclear. The CDR3 consists of 13 residues. Trimming cost V 1 base and J 7 bases, with 8 bases left between them. Per germline, CDR1 LGHNT and CDR2 FRNRAP. This CDR3 reads CASGLAGENEQFF. In DNA form, the CDR3 reads TGTGCTAGTGGTTTGGCAGGAGAAAATGAGCAGTTCTTC.

CDR3: CASSLRTDHYGYTF. The CDR3 bases are TGTGCCAGCAGCCTTCGGACTGATCACTATGGCTACACCTTC. The V call is TRBV2, the J call TRBJ1-2; D unclear. Per germline, CDR1 SNHLY and CDR2 FYNNEI. The CDR3 has 14 amino acids. V was trimmed by 6 bases and J by 3 bases, leaving 14 bases between them.

This clone has just a few counts. The V gene is TRBV7-9, the J gene TRBJ1-5, with D perhaps matching TRBD1 (6 bases). The CDR3 is made up of 16 amino acids. The germline V and J ends were trimmed by 5 bases and 3 bases, with 17 bases remaining between them. Germline CDR1 is SEHNR and CDR2 is FQNEAQ (reference sequence). In DNA, the CDR3 is TGTGCCAGCAGCCCCCCCCCGGACAGCATCAATCAGCCCCAGCATTTT. This sequence encodes CASSPPPDSINQPQHF. Combining the CDR3 with reference TRBV7-9 and TRBJ1-5 gives the whole variable domain DTGVSQNPRHKITKRGQNVTFRCDPISEHNRLYWYRQTLGQGPEFLTYFQNEAQLEKSRLLSDRFSAERPKGSFSTLEIQRTEQGDSAMYLCASSPPPDSINQPQHFGDGTRLSIL.

The rearrangement uses TRBV27 and TRBJ2-7, with 7 bases matching TRBD2. V was clipped by 4 bases and J by 6 bases; unmatched bases: 9. The germline gives CDR1 MNHEY, CDR2 SMNVEV (reference sequence). The CDR3 is 14 amino acids. Here the CDR3 DNA reads TGTGCCAGCAGTTCTATACCGGGACTACCCGAGCAGTACGTC. Its translation is CASSSIPGLPEQYV.

The chain carries TRBV19 and TRBJ2-2; D could derive from TRBD1 or TRBD2 (5 bases each). The V end lost 7 bases, the J end lost 4 bases, and 19 bases lay between the germline ends. CDR1 is LNHDA and CDR2 is SQIVND in the germline V gene (reference sequence). CDR3 length: 16 amino acids. CDR3 DNA sequence: TGTGCCAGTACTCCACCCGGGACGTTCACCACCGGGGAGCTGTTTTTT. Translating it yields CASTPPGTFTTGELFF.

This clone was seen a handful of times. The gene calls are TRBV19 and TRBJ2-3; TRBD1 is a possible D gene (6 bases). The germline gives CDR1 LNHDA, CDR2 SQIVND (reference sequence). The V end was cut by 5 bases, the J end by 1 base, with 19 bases between. This CDR3 contains 17 residues. DNA for the CDR3: TGTGCCAGTAGTCCCTCTATTGAGACAGGAGGCACAGATACGCAGTATTTT. Protein product: CASSPSIETGGTDTQYF. The full variable domain, in which reference TRBV19 and TRBJ2-3 provide the parts outside the CDR3, is DGGITQSPKYLFRKEGQNVTLSCEQNLNHDAMYWYRQDPGQGLRLIYYSQIVNDFQKGDIAEGYSVSREKKESFPLTVTSAQKNPTAFYLCASSPSIETGGTDTQYFGPGTRLTVL.

This clone has only a few counts. The chain combines TRBV2 with TRBJ1-2; D is uncertain. Germline V gene data show CDR1 as SNHLY and CDR2 as FYNNEI. Trimming left V 4 bases short and J 1 base short, with 16 bases between. CDR3 size: 16 residues. This CDR3 reads CASSGNRQGSNYGYTF. DNA for the CDR3: TGTGCCAGCAGTGGAAACCGACAAGGCAGTAACTATGGCTACACCTTC.

The chain is built from TRBV27 and TRBJ2-7; D is unresolved. The CDR3 is 14 amino acids. V was clipped by 4 bases and J by 4 bases, with 14 bases between them. Looked up from germline, CDR1 is MNHEY and CDR2 is SMNVEV (reference sequence). The CDR3 DNA reads TGTGCCAGCAGTTCCCCAGAAGAGGAATACGAGCAGTACGTC. It encodes CASSSPEEEYEQYV.

The V and J genes are TRBV7-9 and TRBJ2-7; D might be TRBD1 or TRBD2, each matching 5 bases. Germline V lookup: CDR1 SEHNR, CDR2 FQNEAQ (reference sequence). This CDR3 has 13 amino acids. Trimming pared 1 base from V and 12 bases from J, leaving 16 bases between. In DNA form, the CDR3 reads TGTGCCAGCAGCTTAGGAGTCGACGGGGCTAGGTACTTC. Translating it yields CASSLGVDGARYF.

V usage is TRBV10-2 and J usage is TRBJ1-6, with D tentatively TRBD1 (6 bases). Germline V gene data show CDR1 as WSHSY and CDR2 as SAAADI. V gave up 6 bases and J gave up 0 bases, with 15 bases separating them. The CDR3 covers 17 residues. In nucleotides, the CDR3 is TGCGCCAGCAGCGGTTTGACAGGCAACTCCTATAATTCACCCCTCCACTTT. As protein: CASSGLTGNSYNSPLHF.

The chain uses TRBV2 and TRBJ1-5; TRBD1 aligns across 8 bases. Germline V gene sequence: CDR1 SNHLY, CDR2 FYNNEI. The trim removed 2 bases at V and 6 bases at J, leaving 6 bases unmatched. This CDR3 spans 15 amino acids. CDR3 nucleotide sequence: TGTGCCAGCAGTGAAACGGACAGGGACGGTCAGCCCCAGCATTTT. Translating it yields CASSETDRDGQPQHF.

This clone came up many times. CDR3 sequence reads: CASSPGGQGAEAFF. In DNA, the CDR3 is TGTGCCAGCAGTCCTGGAGGGCAGGGGGCTGAAGCTTTCTTT. The chain links TRBV6-4 to TRBJ1-1; 7 bases are shared with TRBD1. The CDR3 consists of 14 residues. The J segment lost 6 bases and the V segment lost 5 bases, leaving 9 bases of the junction unmatched. CDR1 MRHNA and CDR2 SNTAGT come from the germline V gene.

V and J are TRBV18 and TRBJ2-7; 8 bases match TRBD2. V gave up 5 bases and J gave up 3 bases; unmatched junction bases: 9. Germline V lookup: CDR1 KGHSH, CDR2 LQKENI. There are 15 residues in the CDR3. The CDR3 region is CASSILSGAFYEQYF. CDR3 nucleotide sequence: TGTGCCAGCTCAATACTTAGCGGGGCCTTCTACGAGCAGTACTTC.

V gene TRBV5-1 combines with J gene TRBJ1-1; tentative D call: TRBD1 (5 bases). V was pared by 4 bases and J by 1 base, with 11 bases between. CDR1 and CDR2 (germline): SGHRS, YFSETQ. The CDR3 covers 14 residues. This CDR3 reads CASSGPGTNTEAFF. The CDR3 coding sequence is TGCGCCAGCAGCGGCCCCGGGACGAACACTGAAGCTTTCTTT.

This chain joins TRBV2 and TRBJ2-5, with unresolved D. CDR1 SNHLY and CDR2 FYNNEI come from the germline V gene. CDR3 length: 12 residues. Trimming removed 5 bases at V and 5 bases at J, with 9 bases between. The CDR3 DNA reads as TGTGCCAGCAGTCAGGTCGCGGAGACCCAGTACTTC. This gives the protein CASSQVAETQYF.

This sequence joins TRBV7-2 and TRBJ2-3, with D tentatively TRBD1 or TRBD2 (6 bases each). The CDR3 has 14 residues. CDR1 and CDR2 from the germline V gene are SGHTA and FQGNSA. The V end lost 5 bases, the J end lost 6 bases, and 15 bases lay between the germline ends. The CDR3 DNA is TGTGCCAGCAGCGCTCTAGGGGGGCTGGATACGCAGTATTTT. This codes for CASSALGGLDTQYF.

The gene calls are TRBV10-3 and TRBJ1-1, with 10 bases matching TRBD1. V lost 1 base, J lost 3 bases, and 2 bases stayed unmatched. CDR3 length: 15 amino acids. CDR1 is ENHRY, CDR2 SYGVKD, per germline. The CDR3 region is CAISEWGTGDTEAFF. CDR3 bases: TGTGCCATCAGTGAGTGGGGGACAGGGGACACTGAAGCTTTCTTT.

The genes are TRBV14 and TRBJ2-7, with a possible D match to TRBD2 (6 bases). Trimming stripped 2 bases from V and 5 bases from J, with 16 bases between. The CDR3 has 15 amino acids. Germline V gene lookup returns CDR1 SGHDN and CDR2 FVKESK. The CDR3 loop is CASSQIVPPGDEQYF. CDR3 DNA sequence: TGTGCCAGCAGCCAAATTGTTCCACCGGGGGACGAGCAGTACTTC.

The chain is built from TRBV5-1 and TRBJ2-6; 7 bases line up with TRBD2. The V gene's germline CDR1 is SGHRS and CDR2 YFSETQ. The CDR3 length is 17 residues. V trimming: 6 bases; J trimming: 0 bases; junction bases outside the gene matches: 9. The CDR3 region is CASTLRGDRSGANVLTF. The CDR3 nucleotides are TGCGCCAGCACCCTTCGGGGGGACCGCTCTGGGGCCAACGTCCTGACTTTC. Looking up the rest from reference TRBV5-1 and TRBJ2-6 gives the full variable domain: KAGVTQTPRYLIKTRGQQVTLSCSPISGHRSVSWYQQTPGQGLQFLFEYFSETQRNKGNFPGRFSGRQFSNSRSEMNVSTLELGDSALYLCASTLRGDRSGANVLTFGAGSRLTVL.

The chain carries TRBV11-2 and TRBJ2-1; the D call may be TRBD1 or TRBD2 (5 bases each). Germline assignment: CDR1 SGHAT and CDR2 FQNNGV. The length of the CDR3 is 15 residues. Trimming removed 0 bases at V and 5 bases at J, with 11 bases between. The CDR3 sequence: CASSLDRVGDNEQFF. The DNA for the CDR3 is TGTGCCAGCAGCTTAGATCGCGTGGGGGACAATGAGCAGTTCTTC.